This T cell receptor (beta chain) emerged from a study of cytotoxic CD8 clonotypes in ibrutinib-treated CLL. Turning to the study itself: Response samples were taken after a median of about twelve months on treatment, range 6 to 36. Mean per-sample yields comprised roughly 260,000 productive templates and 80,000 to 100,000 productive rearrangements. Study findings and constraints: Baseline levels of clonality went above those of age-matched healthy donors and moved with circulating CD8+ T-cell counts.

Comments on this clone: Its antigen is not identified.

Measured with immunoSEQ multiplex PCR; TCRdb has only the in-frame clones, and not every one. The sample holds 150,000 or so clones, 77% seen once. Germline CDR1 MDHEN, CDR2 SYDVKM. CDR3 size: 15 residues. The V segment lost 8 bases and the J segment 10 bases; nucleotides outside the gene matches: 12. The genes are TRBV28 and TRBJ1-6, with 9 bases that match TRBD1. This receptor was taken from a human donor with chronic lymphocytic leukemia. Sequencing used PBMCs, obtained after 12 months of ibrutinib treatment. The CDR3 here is CASAIGGQGYSPLHF. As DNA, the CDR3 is TGTGCCAGCGCCATAGGGGGACAGGGATACTCACCCCTCCACTTT.